The clone carrying this T cell receptor (beta chain) came up a few times. The sample is drawn from a study of blood T cell repertoires in COVID-19. Clones were sequenced by immunoSEQ multiplex PCR, and TCRdb holds only the in-frame ones, with some missing. Among some 200,000 clones, around three quarters were seen once, and the ten largest hold roughly 6%. Trimming at V came to 7 bases and at J to 8 bases, leaving 5 bases not matched to a gene. Looked up from germline, CDR1 is SEHNR and CDR2 is FQNEAQ (reference sequence). The CDR3 covers 14 residues. The chain joins TRBV7-9 to TRBJ1-6; TRBD1 aligns across 10 bases. Material: peripheral blood. The receptor was isolated from a woman aged 70 to 79 with acute or convalescent COVID-19. In nucleotides, the CDR3 is TGTGCCAGCAACTGGGACAGGGGTCATTCACCCCTCCACTTT. Encoded protein: CASNWDRGHSPLHF.